A single sample is the source of the 21 T cell receptor beta chains below, sequenced in a study of blood T cell repertoires in COVID-19. Sequencing was performed with immunoSEQ multiplex PCR; in TCRdb, only in-frame clones are kept and a portion is missing. The table has about 160,000 clones, around 83% seen once; the top ten hold 3.6%. Sequenced: PBMCs or T cells enriched from blood (not recorded which). The receptors derive from a woman aged 45-65 years in a cohort exposed to, infected with or recovered from COVID-19 (not recorded which).

The chain couples TRBV13 to TRBJ1-2; D is ambiguous. Germline V CDR1 and CDR2: PRHDT, FYEKMQ (reference sequence). The V and J ends lost 0 bases and 8 bases respectively, with 13 bases between them. This CDR3 has 14 amino acids. DNA for the CDR3: TGTGCCAGCAGCTTAGGCCCCCGGTCCGAGGGCTACACCTTC. Encoded protein: CASSLGPRSEGYTF.

The chain is built from TRBV28 and TRBJ2-7, with 7 bases identical to TRBD2. Germline V CDR1 and CDR2: MDHEN, SYDVKM. Losses at the gene ends were 7 bases for V and 0 bases for J; bases not matched to a gene: 6. The CDR3 contains 14 residues. The DNA of the CDR3 is TGTGCCAGCAATCCCGGCGGGAGCTCCTACGAGCAGTACTTC. Its protein product is CASNPGGSSYEQYF.

The gene calls are TRBV6-5 and TRBJ1-3; the D is unclear. CDR3 length: 13 residues. Germline CDR1 and CDR2: MNHEY and SVGAGI. The V gene lost 7 bases and the J gene lost 4 bases, with 11 bases spanning the gap. The DNA for the CDR3 is TGTGCCAGCACTACCGGCAGGGGAAACACCATATATTTT. It encodes CASTTGRGNTIYF.

The chain employs TRBV10-3 and TRBJ1-5; 8 bases line up with TRBD1. CDR3 length equals 15 residues. The J segment lost 7 bases and the V segment lost 0 bases, leaving 5 bases of the junction unmatched. The V gene's germline CDR1 is ENHRY and CDR2 SYGVKD. The CDR3 sequence is CAISESGQVAQPQHF. The CDR3, as DNA: TGTGCCATCAGTGAGTCGGGACAGGTCGCCCAGCCCCAGCATTTT.

This chain connects TRBV15 to TRBJ2-7, with 8 positions matching TRBD1. Germline V gives CDR1 LNHNV, CDR2 YYDKDF (reference sequence). The CDR3 sequence is 14 residues long. Unmatched junction bases numbered 6, after V lost 3 bases and J lost 5 bases. The CDR3: CATSRDRVMNEQYF. CDR3 sequence (DNA): TGTGCCACCAGCAGGGACAGGGTGATGAACGAGCAGTACTTC. The variable domain in full, with the rest retrieved from reference TRBV15 and TRBJ2-7, is DAMVIQNPRYQVTQFGKPVTLSCSQTLNHNVMYWYQQKSSQAPKLLFHYYDKDFNNEADTPDNFQSRRPNTSFCFLDIRSPGLGDTAMYLCATSRDRVMNEQYFGPGTRLTVT.

This clone appeared a single time. V usage is TRBV30 and J usage is TRBJ1-5; D is unresolved. Per germline, CDR1 GTSNPN and CDR2 SVGIG (reference sequence). This CDR3 has 15 residues. Trimming removed 0 bases at V and 3 bases at J, with 12 bases between. The CDR3 nucleotides are TGTGCCTGGAGTGTACCCCGACACAACAATCAGCCCCAGCATTTT. Its translation is CAWSVPRHNNQPQHF.

The chain employs TRBV28 and TRBJ1-1; D might be TRBD1 (6 bases). In germline, CDR1 is MDHEN, CDR2 SYDVKM. This CDR3 region has 14 residues. V shed 6 bases and J shed 9 bases, with 20 bases lying between them. The CDR3 loop is CASRLEGQQGKAFF. Here the CDR3 DNA reads TGTGCCAGCAGGTTAGAGGGACAACAGGGAAAAGCTTTCTTT.

In its sample, this clone was seen once. The DNA for the CDR3 is TGTGCCAGCAGTCCGTTTATAGGACAGGACACTGAAGCTTTCTTT. It is translated as CASSPFIGQDTEAFF. This chain uses TRBV28 with TRBJ1-1; 7 bases align to TRBD1. CDR1 is MDHEN, CDR2 SYDVKM, per germline. The CDR3 sequence is 15 residues long. V dropped 5 bases and J dropped 3; count of bases not matched to a gene: 9.

The rearrangement links TRBV5-4 to TRBJ1-2, with 7 bases that match TRBD1. The CDR3 extends over 16 amino acids. With V trimmed by 6 bases and J by 1 base, 12 bases remained unmatched. Germline V CDR1 and CDR2: SGHNT, YYREEE (reference sequence). The CDR3 sequence is CASNNQDRFLNYGYTF. CDR3 in DNA: TGTGCCAGCAACAACCAGGACAGGTTTCTTAACTATGGCTACACCTTC.

V is TRBV30 and J is TRBJ2-1, with TRBD1 as a possible D gene (5 bases). Trimming removed 4 bases at V and 3 bases at J, with 10 bases between. CDR3 length equals 13 residues. CDR1 is GTSNPN, CDR2 SVGIG, per germline (reference sequence). The CDR3 bases are TGTGCCTGGACAGGGTCGAACTACAATGAGCAGTTCTTC. Its translation is CAWTGSNYNEQFF.

The chain uses TRBV18 and TRBJ1-2, with 9 bases matching TRBD1. The CDR3 runs to 15 residues. Germline V gene data show CDR1 as KGHSH and CDR2 as LQKENI. The ends lost 2 bases at V and 5 bases at J; junction bases unmatched: 6. CDR3 coding DNA: TGTGCCAGCTCACCAAATCCGGGACAGGGTTATGGCTACACCTTC. Its protein is CASSPNPGQGYGYTF.

The chain links TRBV7-3 to TRBJ2-3; TRBD2 aligns across 10 bases. V dropped 5 bases and J dropped 2; count of bases not matched to a gene: 13. The CDR3 runs to 18 residues. Per germline, CDR1 SGHTA and CDR2 FQGTGA. This CDR3 reads CASSRPTSGEGATDTQYF. Written as DNA, the CDR3 is TGTGCCAGCAGCCGCCCAACTAGCGGGGAGGGGGCCACAGATACGCAGTATTTT.

V gene TRBV7-9 combines with J gene TRBJ2-7; TRBD1 matches at 8 bases. Germline V lookup: CDR1 SEHNR, CDR2 FQNEAQ (reference sequence). The CDR3 is made up of 15 amino acids. The junction had 9 bases not matched to a gene; V was cut back by 4 bases and J by 4 bases. CDR3 protein: CASSSDREVGYEQYF. The CDR3 region has the DNA TGTGCCAGCAGCTCGGACAGGGAGGTTGGATACGAGCAGTACTTC. The full variable domain, with the rest looked up from reference TRBV7-9 and TRBJ2-7, is DTGVSQNPRHKITKRGQNVTFRCDPISEHNRLYWYRQTLGQGPEFLTYFQNEAQLEKSRLLSDRFSAERPKGSFSTLEIQRTEQGDSAMYLCASSSDREVGYEQYFGPGTRLTVT.

V usage is TRBV4-1 and J usage is TRBJ1-5; D gene unclear. Germline CDR1 and CDR2: MGHRA and YSYEKL. The CDR3 has 14 amino acids. The V gene lost 4 bases and the J gene lost 2 bases, with 9 bases spanning the gap. CDR3 loop: CASSPRDGNQPQHF. The CDR3 DNA is TGCGCCAGCAGCCCCCGGGATGGCAATCAGCCCCAGCATTTT.

This chain uses TRBV4-1 with TRBJ2-7; no definite D call. CDR3 size: 19 residues. Between the trimmed V and J ends, which lost 0 bases and 2 bases, there was a span of 23 bases. CDR1 is MGHRA, CDR2 YSYEKL, per germline. CDR3 coding DNA: TGCGCCAGCAGCCAAGATCTTTTGTTACAGCCACCCACAGCCTACGAGCAGTACTTC. This gives the protein CASSQDLLLQPPTAYEQYF.

This clone was counted many times. This sequence joins TRBV9 and TRBJ1-2; 9 positions agree with TRBD1. This CDR3 comprises 15 residues. The V and J ends lost 5 bases and 7 bases, in that order; junction bases with no gene match: 12. Per germline, CDR1 SGDLS and CDR2 YYNGEE. The CDR3 DNA is TGTGCCAGCAGTGAACCGACCGGGACAGGGTCTGGCTACACCTTC. Its translation is CASSEPTGTGSGYTF.

The V gene is TRBV29-1, the J gene TRBJ2-3; 8 positions match TRBD1. Germline CDR1 SQVTM, CDR2 ANQGSEA. The CDR3 covers 15 residues. Germline trimming cut 4 bases from V and 2 bases from J; bases unmatched to any gene: 8. The CDR3 DNA follows: TGCAGCGTTGCTGGCAGGGGGCTCGTCACAGATACGCAGTATTTT. This sequence encodes CSVAGRGLVTDTQYF.

This chain uses TRBV3-1 (or the pseudogene TRBV3-2) with TRBJ1-2; D remains unclear. V lost 5 bases to trimming and J lost 4 bases, with 14 bases between them. There are 14 residues in the CDR3. The germline V gene encodes CDR1 LGHDT and CDR2 YNNKEL (reference sequence). The DNA for the CDR3 is TGTGCCAGCAGCTCAACCCGAGGTGGCTATGGCTACACCTTC. Translation: CASSSTRGGYGYTF.

The chain joins TRBV29-1 to TRBJ2-7; TRBD2 might be the D (6 bases). The germline V gene encodes CDR1 SQVTM and CDR2 ANQGSEA. This CDR3 has 12 residues. V gave up 4 bases and J gave up 7 bases, with 14 bases separating them. CDR3 loop: CSVAAGQREQYF. The CDR3 DNA is TGCAGCGTTGCCGCGGGGCAAAGGGAGCAGTACTTC.

The chain uses TRBV6-5 and TRBJ1-6; D is perhaps TRBD1 (6 bases). The ends were cut back, 1 base at V and 6 bases at J, with 10 bases in the middle. CDR1 and CDR2 (germline): MNHEY, SVGAGI. This CDR3 has 15 amino acids. The chain's CDR3 is CASSYLTGLNSPLHF. The DNA of the CDR3 is TGTGCCAGCAGTTACTTGACAGGCCTTAATTCACCCCTCCACTTT.

This clone has more than one count but fewer than ten. This chain links TRBV6-2 or TRBV6-3 with TRBJ2-7, with TRBD1 matching over 7 bases. CDR1 MNHEY and CDR2 SVGEGT come from the germline V gene. The trim removed 0 bases at V and 7 bases at J, leaving 15 bases unmatched. The CDR3 loop spans 17 amino acids. CDR3 sequence reads: CASSYSLLATDREEQYF. CDR3 nucleotides: TGTGCCAGCAGTTACTCGTTATTGGCGACAGACAGGGAAGAGCAGTACTTC.